This entry concerns a single T cell receptor beta chain. Its antigen is undetermined. The sample originates from a study of cytomegalovirus exposure and HLA in healthy donors. As for the study in general: Caucasian-associated ancestry cluster membership applied to just over 80% of some 400 genotyped donors. General observations from the study: It was about 180 TCR beta chains that were listed as cytomegalovirus-associated. Near-uniform donor sequencing depth was presumed by presence/absence analyses.

13 Jbeta primers and 60 Vbeta primers were used for the PCR. Using immunoSEQ multiplex PCR, the repertoire was profiled, and TCRdb retains in-frame clones only, with some absent. The data hold fewer than 300,000 clones, with about nine tenths observed a single time. This TCR was sampled from a man aged 35 to 55 in good health and CMV-seropositive. Material: PBMCs.

The CDR3 coding sequence is TGTGCCAGCAGTATCACACATGCCGGGGAGCTGTTTTTT. Its protein product is CASSITHAGELFF. The V call is TRBV28, the J call TRBJ2-2; D unclear. V shed 5 bases and J shed 6 bases, with 10 bases lying between them. The CDR3 has 13 amino acids. CDR1 is MDHEN, CDR2 SYDVKM, per germline.